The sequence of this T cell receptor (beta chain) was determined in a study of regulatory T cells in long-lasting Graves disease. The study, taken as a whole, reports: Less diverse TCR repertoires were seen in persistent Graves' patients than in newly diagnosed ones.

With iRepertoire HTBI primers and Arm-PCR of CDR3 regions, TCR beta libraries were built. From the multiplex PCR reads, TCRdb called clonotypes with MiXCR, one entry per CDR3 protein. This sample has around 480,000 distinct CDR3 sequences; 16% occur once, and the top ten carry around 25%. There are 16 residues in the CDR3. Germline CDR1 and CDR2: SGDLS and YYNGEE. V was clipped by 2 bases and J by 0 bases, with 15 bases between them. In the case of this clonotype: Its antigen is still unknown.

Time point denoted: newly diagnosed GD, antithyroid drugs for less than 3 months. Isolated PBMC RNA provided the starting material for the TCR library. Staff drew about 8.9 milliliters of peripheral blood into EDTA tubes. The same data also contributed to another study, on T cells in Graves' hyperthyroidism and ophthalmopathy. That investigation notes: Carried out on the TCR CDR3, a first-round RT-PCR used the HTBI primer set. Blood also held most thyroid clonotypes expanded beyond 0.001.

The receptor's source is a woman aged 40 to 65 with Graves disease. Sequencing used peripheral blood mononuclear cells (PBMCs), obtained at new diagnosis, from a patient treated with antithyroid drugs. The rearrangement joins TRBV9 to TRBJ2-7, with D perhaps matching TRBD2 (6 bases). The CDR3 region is CASSVGGDPSSYEQYF. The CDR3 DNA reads TGTGCCAGCAGCGTGGGGGGAGACCCCAGCTCCTACGAGCAGTACTTC.